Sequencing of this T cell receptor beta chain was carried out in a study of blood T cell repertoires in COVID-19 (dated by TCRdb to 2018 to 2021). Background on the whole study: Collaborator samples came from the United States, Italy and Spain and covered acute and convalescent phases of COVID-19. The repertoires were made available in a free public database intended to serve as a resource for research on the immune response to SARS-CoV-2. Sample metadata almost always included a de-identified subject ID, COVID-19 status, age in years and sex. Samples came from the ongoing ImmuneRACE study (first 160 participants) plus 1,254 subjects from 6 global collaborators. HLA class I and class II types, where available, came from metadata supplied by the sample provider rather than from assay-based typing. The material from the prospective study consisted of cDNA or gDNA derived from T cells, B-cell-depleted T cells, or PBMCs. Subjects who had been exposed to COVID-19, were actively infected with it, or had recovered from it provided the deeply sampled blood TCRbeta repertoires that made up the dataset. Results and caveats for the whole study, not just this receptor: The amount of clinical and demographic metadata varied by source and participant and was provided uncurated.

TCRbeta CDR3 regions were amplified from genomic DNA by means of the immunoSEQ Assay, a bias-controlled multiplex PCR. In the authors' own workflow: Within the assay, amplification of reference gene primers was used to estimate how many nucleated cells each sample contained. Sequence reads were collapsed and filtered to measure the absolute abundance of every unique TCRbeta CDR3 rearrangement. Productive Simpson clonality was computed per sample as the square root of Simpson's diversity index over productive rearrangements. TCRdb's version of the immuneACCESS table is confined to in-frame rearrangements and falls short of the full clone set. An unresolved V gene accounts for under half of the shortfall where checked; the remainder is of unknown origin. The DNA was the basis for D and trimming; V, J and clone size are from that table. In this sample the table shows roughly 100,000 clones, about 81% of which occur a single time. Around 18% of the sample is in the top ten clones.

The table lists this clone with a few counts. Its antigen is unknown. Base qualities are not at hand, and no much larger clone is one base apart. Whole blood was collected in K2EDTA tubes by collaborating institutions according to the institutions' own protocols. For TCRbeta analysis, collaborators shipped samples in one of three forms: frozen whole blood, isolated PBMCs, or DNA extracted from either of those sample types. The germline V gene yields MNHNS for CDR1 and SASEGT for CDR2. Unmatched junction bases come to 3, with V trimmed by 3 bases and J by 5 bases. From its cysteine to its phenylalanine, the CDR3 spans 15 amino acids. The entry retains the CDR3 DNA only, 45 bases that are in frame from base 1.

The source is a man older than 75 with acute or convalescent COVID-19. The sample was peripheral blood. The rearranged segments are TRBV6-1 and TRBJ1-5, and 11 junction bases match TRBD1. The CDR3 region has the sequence CASSEGQGVYQPQHF. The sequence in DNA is TGTGCCAGCAGTGAGGGACAGGGGGTCTATCAGCCCCAGCATTTT.